This is a list of T cell receptor beta chains from one sample in a study of blood T cell repertoires in COVID-19. The repertoire was sequenced with immunoSEQ multiplex PCR; TCRdb's copy has only in-frame clones and lacks some. The table has under 250,000 clones, about 90% seen once; the top ten hold 3.5% to 4.5%. The sequencing sample was made of PBMCs or T cells enriched from blood (not recorded which). All receptors come from a woman aged 25 to 45 with acute COVID-19. Both conserved end residues are part of each CDR3. D genes are given only for firm matches. Rows may omit the clone size; those that give it use once, few, many or a size class.

cdr3_nt cdr3_aa d_call j_call v_call clone_size
TGCGCCAGCAGCTTCCCACCGGGACAGGGGCCAGATACGCAGTATTTT CASSFPPGQGPDTQYF TRBD1 TRBJ2-3 TRBV5-1 NA
TGTGCCAGCAGCCAAGATTCGTCAGGCTCTGGGGCCAACGTCCTGACTTTC CASSQDSSGSGANVLTF NA TRBJ2-6 TRBV3-1/TRBV3-2 NA
TGCGCCAGCAGCTTGGCCAGTGCTAGCGGGGGCCCCTCCTACGAGCAGTACTTC CASSLASASGGPSYEQYF TRBD2 TRBJ2-7 TRBV5-1 few
TGCGCCAGCACGACCGGGACAGGGTCCTACGAGCAGTACTTC CASTTGTGSYEQYF TRBD1 TRBJ2-7 TRBV5-1 few
TGTGCCTTAAGACAGGGGGCCGGTGAAAAACTGTTTTTT CALRQGAGEKLFF TRBD1 TRBJ1-4 TRBV30 NA
TGCAGCGTTTCGGAAGGACAGCATTCACCCCTCCACTTT CSVSEGQHSPLHF NA TRBJ1-6 TRBV29-1 NA
TGTGCCAGCAGCTTAGAGCCTAGCACCTACGAGCAGTACTTC CASSLEPSTYEQYF NA TRBJ2-7 TRBV7-2 few
TGTGCCAGCCGGACAGAACGTTTGGGGCCCCTCCACTTT CASRTERLGPLHF NA TRBJ1-6 TRBV6-5 NA
TGTGCCAGCAGTTTGACAGGGTCGGGGAATCAGCCCCAGCATTTT CASSLTGSGNQPQHF TRBD1 TRBJ1-5 TRBV7-2 NA
TGTGCCAGCAGCGAGATGGGAGGGAACAATGAGCAGTTCTTC CASSEMGGNNEQFF TRBD2 TRBJ2-1 TRBV9 NA
TGTGCCAGCAGCCGGGGGATAAACTATGGCTACACCTTC CASSRGINYGYTF NA TRBJ1-2 TRBV5-8 once
TGTGCCAGCAGCGACCAGGAAGGGGGTGGTCAGCCCCAGCATTTT CASSDQEGGGQPQHF NA TRBJ1-5 TRBV9 few
TGTGCCACCAGTGACTTATATGACAGGGGGCATCAGCCCCAGCATTTT CATSDLYDRGHQPQHF TRBD1 TRBJ1-5 TRBV24-1 NA
TGTGCCAGTAGTATCCGACAGGGCTTGAACACTGAAGCTTTCTTT CASSIRQGLNTEAFF TRBD1 TRBJ1-1 TRBV19 NA
TGTGCCAGCAGCGTAGGGGGCGCGGACACCGGGGAGCTGTTTTTT CASSVGGADTGELFF NA TRBJ2-2 TRBV9 NA